The present TCR beta chain was sequenced within a study of radiation and T cells in renal cell carcinoma. The time point is: baseline pretreatment blood. Treatment indicated: 15 Gy SBRT to primary tumor, nephrectomy 4 weeks later. Data came from immunoSEQ multiplex PCR; TCRdb stores just in-frame clones and leaves some out. The sample has 130,000 to 150,000 clones; around 90% are singletons. The V end was cut by 5 bases, the J end by 1 base, with 12 bases between. Per germline, CDR1 MGHDK and CDR2 SYGVNS. This CDR3 is built from 15 residues. The chain has TRBV25-1 and TRBJ2-1; D possibly corresponds to TRBD2 (6 bases). The sequencing here drew on blood, taken from a patient whose treatment included radiotherapy and nephrectomy. This TCR was sampled from a woman in her 70s with renal cell carcinoma. The CDR3 here is CASSLSGGSYNEQFF. The DNA of the CDR3 is TGTGCCAGCAGTTTATCCGGGGGTTCCTACAATGAGCAGTTCTTC.